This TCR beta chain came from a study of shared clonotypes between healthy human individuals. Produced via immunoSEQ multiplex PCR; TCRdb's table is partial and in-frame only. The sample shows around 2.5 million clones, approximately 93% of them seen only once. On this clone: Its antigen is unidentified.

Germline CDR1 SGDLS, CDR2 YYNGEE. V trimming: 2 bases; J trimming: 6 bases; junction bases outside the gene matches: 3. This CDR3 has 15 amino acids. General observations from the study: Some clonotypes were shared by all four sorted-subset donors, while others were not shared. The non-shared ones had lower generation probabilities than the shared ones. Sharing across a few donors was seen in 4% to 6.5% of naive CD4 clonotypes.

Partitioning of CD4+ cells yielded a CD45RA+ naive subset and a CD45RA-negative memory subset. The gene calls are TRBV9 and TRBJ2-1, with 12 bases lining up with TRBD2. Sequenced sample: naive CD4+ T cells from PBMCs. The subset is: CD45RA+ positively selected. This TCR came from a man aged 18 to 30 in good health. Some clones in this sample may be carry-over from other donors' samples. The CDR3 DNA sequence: TGTGCCAGCAGCGTGACTAGCGGGAGTGTCAATGAGCAGTTCTTC. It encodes CASSVTSGSVNEQFF.